Included here is one T cell receptor beta chain sequence, with context. The data are from a study of blood T cell repertoires in COVID-19. Method: immunoSEQ multiplex PCR; TCRdb's copy keeps in-frame clones and lacks some. The sample shows 29,000 or so clones, around 77% of them seen only once. Germline CDR1 and CDR2: SGHTA and FQGNSA. The CDR3 sequence is 16 residues long. V was shortened by 5 bases and J by 9 bases, with 23 bases between the two germline ends. The sample taken for sequencing was peripheral blood. This chain connects TRBV7-2 to TRBJ2-1; D is perhaps TRBD1 (6 bases). This TCR was sampled from a woman in her 70s with active or convalescent COVID-19. CDR3 in DNA: TGTGCCAGCAGCCGGGACGTACGAACGCCCAGGGGTGAGCAGTTCTTC. This gives the protein CASSRDVRTPRGEQFF.